Listed here are 14 T cell receptor beta chains from one sample, sequenced in a study of blood T cell repertoires in COVID-19. The table came from immunoSEQ multiplex PCR; TCRdb's copy has only in-frame clones and leaves some out. Of around 130,000 clones listed, roughly 80% are singletons. The sample consisted of peripheral blood. The receptors were sampled from a man aged 60 to 75 with acute or convalescent COVID-19.

The rearrangement uses TRBV11-1 and TRBJ2-3, with 7 bases lining up with TRBD1. Trimming removed 5 bases from V and 2 bases from J; junction bases left unmatched: 4. The germline V gene encodes CDR1 SGHAT and CDR2 FQDESV (reference sequence). This CDR3 is 14 amino acids long. The DNA of the CDR3 is TGTGCCAGCAGCCAGACAGGGCCCACAGATACGCAGTATTTT. Protein: CASSQTGPTDTQYF. Looking up the rest from reference TRBV11-1 and TRBJ2-3 gives the full variable domain: EAEVAQSPRYKITEKSQAVAFWCDPISGHATLYWYRQILGQGPELLVQFQDESVVDDSQLPKDRFSAERLKGVDSTLKIQPAELGDSAMYLCASSQTGPTDTQYFGPGTRLTVL.

The CDR3 DNA sequence: TGTGCCAGCAGCGTATTCGTCGGAGCGGGAGGGTCCTCGGAGCAGTACTTC. As protein: CASSVFVGAGGSSEQYF. This chain connects TRBV7-9 to TRBJ2-7; 10 bases are a match to TRBD2. Germline assignment: CDR1 SEHNR and CDR2 FQNEAQ (reference sequence). V gave up 5 bases and J gave up 7 bases; unmatched junction bases: 17. The CDR3 loop spans 17 amino acids. Combining the CDR3 with reference TRBV7-9 and TRBJ2-7 gives the whole variable domain DTGVSQNPRHKITKRGQNVTFRCDPISEHNRLYWYRQTLGQGPEFLTYFQNEAQLEKSRLLSDRFSAERPKGSFSTLEIQRTEQGDSAMYLCASSVFVGAGGSSEQYFGPGTRLTVT.

A single count supports this clone. V gene TRBV9 combines with J gene TRBJ2-7, with 8 bases fitting TRBD2. V lost 0 bases to trimming and J lost 4 bases; unmatched junction nucleotides: 6. Germline V gene data show CDR1 as SGDLS and CDR2 as YYNGEE. The CDR3 covers 15 residues. This CDR3 is CASSVAAGGLYEQYF. Written as DNA, the CDR3 is TGTGCCAGCAGCGTAGCCGCGGGGGGCCTTTACGAGCAGTACTTC.

This clone was found a few times. The chain employs TRBV19 and TRBJ1-5; D call uncertain. The CDR3 consists of 15 residues. The V gene's germline CDR1 is LNHDA and CDR2 SQIVND (reference sequence). Trimming stripped 3 bases from V and 0 bases from J, with 9 bases between. The CDR3 spells CASSINSNSNQPQHF. The CDR3 DNA reads as TGTGCCAGTAGTATTAACTCAAATAGCAATCAGCCCCAGCATTTT.

The chain couples TRBV10-3 to TRBJ2-7; 9 bases match TRBD1. Looked up from germline, CDR1 is ENHRY and CDR2 is SYGVKD. The CDR3 has 16 residues. Trimming cost V 6 bases and J 7 bases; bases outside gene matches: 16. The CDR3 here is CAISDIPGQGLGEQYF. In nucleotides, the CDR3 is TGTGCCATCAGCGATATACCGGGACAGGGTTTGGGGGAGCAGTACTTC.

The chain couples TRBV5-1 to TRBJ2-3, with D tentatively TRBD1 (9 bases). CDR3 length: 20 residues. The V gene's germline CDR1 is SGHRS and CDR2 YFSETQ. Trimming left V 3 bases short and J 2 bases short, with 28 bases between. CDR3 in amino acids: CASSSHRDRVPAGVTDTQYF. The CDR3 region has the DNA TGCGCCAGCAGCTCCCACCGGGACAGGGTTCCAGCGGGGGTCACAGATACGCAGTATTTT.

The count of this clone is one. The rearrangement uses TRBV29-1 and TRBJ2-1; maybe TRBD1 (6 bases). The germline CDR1 and CDR2 sequences are SQVTM and ANQGSEA. This CDR3 is built from 14 residues. Trimming took 3 bases from V and 6 from J, leaving 15 bases between them. CDR3: CSVDLGARGNEQFF. In DNA, the CDR3 is TGCAGCGTTGATTTGGGGGCCAGGGGCAATGAGCAGTTCTTC.

The chain combines TRBV5-1 with TRBJ2-7, with TRBD2 identical over 10 bases. V was clipped by 7 bases and J by 5 bases; unmatched bases: 12. The CDR3 length is 15 residues. Germline V gene sequence: CDR1 SGHRS, CDR2 YFSETQ. In DNA, the CDR3 is TGCGCCAGCGGGGAGGCTAGCGGGAGTATAAACGAGCAGTACTTC. This codes for CASGEASGSINEQYF.

There are a few counts of this clone. This chain connects TRBV7-9 to TRBJ2-1; TRBD1 aligns across 8 bases. This CDR3 has 17 residues. Germline CDR1 SEHNR, CDR2 FQNEAQ (reference sequence). Trimming cost V 4 bases and J 6 bases; bases outside gene matches: 14. CDR3 region: CASSSTTGTGGSNEQFF. The DNA for the CDR3 is TGTGCCAGCAGCTCAACTACCGGGACAGGAGGGTCCAATGAGCAGTTCTTC.

The genes are TRBV6-4 and TRBJ1-3; D remains ambiguous. CDR3 size: 14 residues. Germline assignment: CDR1 MRHNA and CDR2 SNTAGT. V shed 3 bases and J shed 1 base, with 7 bases lying between them. CDR3: CASSESKSGNTIYF. In DNA, the CDR3 is TGTGCCAGCAGTGAATCCAAATCTGGAAACACCATATATTTT.

The rearrangement links TRBV18 to TRBJ2-2; possibly TRBD2 for D (5 bases). This CDR3 is 14 amino acids long. Between the trimmed V and J ends, which lost 2 bases and 5 bases, there was a span of 9 bases. Germline V CDR1 and CDR2: KGHSH, LQKENI. The CDR3 sequence is CASSPGSGTGELFF. The CDR3 bases are TGTGCCAGCTCACCAGGATCGGGGACCGGGGAGCTGTTTTTT.

This clone was observed a handful of times. V gene TRBV19 combines with J gene TRBJ1-1; unclear D gene. Per the germline V gene, CDR1 is LNHDA and CDR2 is SQIVND (reference sequence). CDR3 length: 13 amino acids. Trimming pared 4 bases from V and 3 bases from J, leaving 9 bases between. Here the CDR3 DNA reads TGTGCCAGTAGTACGGCAGGATACACTGAAGCTTTCTTT. Its translation: CASSTAGYTEAFF.

The V call is TRBV15, the J call TRBJ1-3; D unclear. CDR1 and CDR2 (germline): LNHNV, YYDKDF (reference sequence). Trimming took off 6 bases at V and 0 bases at J, with 15 bases between the two ends. This CDR3 is built from 16 residues. The CDR3 reads CATRAGQAISGNTIYF. In nucleotides, the CDR3 is TGTGCCACCAGGGCTGGGCAGGCGATCTCTGGAAACACCATATATTTT.

The genes are TRBV10-3 and TRBJ2-3; D is undetermined. This CDR3 contains 12 residues. The V end was cut by 4 bases, the J end by 2 bases, with 4 bases between. Germline-derived CDR1 and CDR2 are ENHRY and SYGVKD. CDR3 bases: TGTGCCATCAGTGCTCTCACAGATACGCAGTATTTT. This sequence encodes CAISALTDTQYF.